The 13 T cell receptor beta chains listed next were all sequenced from one sample in a study of siplizumab effects on memory and regulatory T cells. Generated by immunoSEQ multiplex PCR, the TCRdb table keeps only in-frame clones and is missing some. The sample lists roughly 100,000 clones; 93% were seen once. The sample consisted of Tregs sorted from blood. All receptors come from a human donor in good health.

The chain uses TRBV5-1 and TRBJ2-7; D perhaps matches TRBD2 (6 bases). The CDR3 is 15 residues long. V lost 0 bases and J lost 5, with 15 bases in between. The V gene's germline CDR1 is SGHRS and CDR2 YFSETQ. The CDR3, as DNA: TGCGCCAGCAGCTTGGAGGGTCCAGGCGGGGACGAGCAGTACTTC. Protein sequence: CASSLEGPGGDEQYF.

V and J are TRBV19 and TRBJ2-3, with 12 bases identical to TRBD1. The CDR3 sequence is 16 residues long. CDR1 is LNHDA, CDR2 SQIVND, per germline (reference sequence). Trimming cost V 4 bases and J 5 bases; bases outside gene matches: 7. The CDR3, as DNA: TGTGCCAGTAGTAGAGGGACAGGGGGCTGGATAGATACGCAGTATTTT. It is translated as CASSRGTGGWIDTQYF.

The CDR3 DNA sequence: TGTGCCAGCAGTTACAAGACAGGGACGGGCACTGAAGCTTTCTTT. The encoded protein is CASSYKTGTGTEAFF. The chain links TRBV6-5 to TRBJ1-1, with 7 nucleotides matching TRBD1. The ends lost 2 bases at V and 4 bases at J; junction bases unmatched: 7. Germline CDR1 is MNHEY and CDR2 is SVGAGI. The CDR3 sequence is 15 residues long.

The J gene is TRBJ2-7, the V gene TRBV20-1; 7 positions agree with TRBD1. The CDR3 has 11 residues. Germline loops: CDR1 DFQATT, CDR2 SNEGSKA (reference sequence). The V segment lost 6 bases and the J segment 6 bases; nucleotides outside the gene matches: 5. As DNA, the CDR3 is TGCAGTGCAACCGCAGGGGGCGAGCAGTACTTC. Residues: CSATAGGEQYF.

This clone was recorded only once. The gene calls are TRBV25-1 and TRBJ2-5; D uncertain. This CDR3 spans 13 amino acids. Germline-derived CDR1 and CDR2 are MGHDK and SYGVNS. V lost 7 bases to trimming and J lost 1 base, with 10 bases between them. CDR3 nucleotide sequence: TGTGCCAGCAAAGGCGGAATCCAAGAGACCCAGTACTTC. As protein: CASKGGIQETQYF.

The V and J genes are TRBV5-1 and TRBJ1-3; TRBD1 matches 8 bases. With 3 bases clipped from V and 1 base from J, the junction kept 9 bases outside the gene matches. This CDR3 has 17 amino acids. CDR1 SGHRS and CDR2 YFSETQ come from the germline V gene. The CDR3 reads CASSSIDRGESGNTIYF. The CDR3, as DNA: TGCGCCAGCAGCTCTATTGACAGGGGAGAATCTGGAAACACCATATATTTT.

The chain is built from TRBV5-4 and TRBJ2-5; TRBD2 matches 13 bases. The last part of the DNA fits TRBJ2-7 better; the J call may be wrong. Germline CDR1 and CDR2: SGHNT and YYREEE (reference sequence). The CDR3 sequence is 15 residues long. As DNA, the CDR3 is TGTGCCAGCAGCTTGGGCGGACTAGCGGGAGTCGAGCAGTACTTC. This codes for CASSLGGLAGVEQYF.

V gene TRBV7-2 combines with J gene TRBJ1-3; no clear D gene. V was trimmed by 4 bases and J by 2 bases, leaving 15 bases between them. Germline-derived CDR1 and CDR2 are SGHTA and FQGNSA. The CDR3 length is 16 residues. The CDR3 sequence is CASSYPRSNTGNTIYF. The CDR3 DNA reads TGTGCCAGCAGCTACCCCCGGTCGAACACTGGAAACACCATATATTTT.

The rearrangement links TRBV29-1 to TRBJ2-7, with D perhaps TRBD2 (6 bases). CDR1 is SQVTM, CDR2 ANQGSEA, per germline. V was shortened by 0 bases and J by 4 bases, with 7 bases between the two germline ends. This CDR3 is built from 12 residues. CDR3 loop: CSVEEGGYEQYF. As DNA, the CDR3 is TGCAGCGTTGAAGAGGGGGGATACGAGCAGTACTTC.

The V and J genes are TRBV2 and TRBJ2-1; 9 positions agree with TRBD2. The CDR3 consists of 13 residues. After removal of 7 bases from V and 9 bases from J, the junction contained 7 bases not matched to a gene. The germline V gene has CDR1 SNHLY and CDR2 FYNNEI. The CDR3 region is CASNLAGRPEQFF. CDR3 coding DNA: TGTGCCAGCAACCTAGCGGGGAGGCCTGAGCAGTTCTTC.

The CDR3 reads CASSLGGPRQAFF. The CDR3 DNA is TGTGCCAGCAGCTTAGGGGGACCCCGCCAGGCTTTCTTT. The V and J genes are TRBV7-9 and TRBJ1-1, with D perhaps matching TRBD1 (5 bases). V lost 1 base and J 11 bases, leaving 14 bases between the germline ends. The CDR3 has 13 amino acids. Germline V gene sequence: CDR1 SEHNR, CDR2 FQNEAQ (reference sequence).

The V gene is TRBV9, the J gene TRBJ2-7; D gene unclear. CDR1 and CDR2 from the germline V gene are SGDLS and YYNGEE. Trimming took off 3 bases at V and 0 bases at J, with 13 bases between the two ends. The CDR3 runs 15 residues. CDR3 coding DNA: TGTGCCAGCAGCGCAAATCCTCACATCTCCTACGAGCAGTACTTC. Amino acids: CASSANPHISYEQYF.

The chain uses TRBV29-1 and TRBJ2-6; a possible D gene is TRBD2 (5 bases). The CDR3 consists of 17 residues. Germline V lookup: CDR1 SQVTM, CDR2 ANQGSEA. With 6 bases removed from V and 0 bases from J, the gap between germline ends came to 18 bases. In DNA, the CDR3 is TGCAGCGTGGCCCCGGCGGGCACGAGCTCTGGGGCCAACGTCCTGACTTTC. Translating gives CSVAPAGTSSGANVLTF.